What follows are 22 T cell receptor beta chains derived from one specimen sequenced in a study of beta chain features in type 1 diabetes. Study results and caveats: Type 1 diabetes patients had TCRB CDR3s that were shorter (moderately but significantly so) in all four CD4+ subsets.

No antigen has been assigned to these receptors. Every isolated RNA sample was fully reverse transcribed, so sequencing captured expressed TCRB transcripts. The method was immunoSEQ multiplex PCR; TCRdb's version includes in-frame clones alone and lacks a portion of them. The sample lists hundreds of thousands of clones, about an eighth occurring once. Sequenced: naive CD4+ T cells from blood. Receptors were obtained from a man between 18 and 35 years old with type 1 diabetes.

The chain uses TRBV29-1 and TRBJ1-4; TRBD1 aligns across 9 bases. The J segment lost 3 bases and the V segment lost 6 bases, leaving 2 bases of the junction unmatched. CDR1 is SQVTM and CDR2 is ANQGSEA in the germline V gene. The CDR3 length is 13 residues. The CDR3 protein is CSVGQGPNEKLFF. CDR3 coding DNA: TGCAGCGTGGGACAGGGCCCTAATGAAAAACTGTTTTTT.

This clone showed up just a few times. The chain has TRBV7-8 and TRBJ2-1, with D possibly being TRBD1 or TRBD2 (5 bases each). This CDR3 contains 14 residues. CDR1 SGHVS and CDR2 FQNEAQ come from the germline V gene. V shed 5 bases and J shed 8 bases, with 16 bases lying between them. The CDR3, as DNA: TGTGCCAGCAGCCAGGGACCAGGGCGGCATGAGCAGTTCTTC. Its translation is CASSQGPGRHEQFF.

The chain joins TRBV10-1 to TRBJ2-7, with D uncertain. Germline V lookup: CDR1 WNHNN, CDR2 SYGVQD (reference sequence). The V and J ends lost 4 bases and 3 bases respectively, with 10 bases between them. This CDR3 contains 13 residues. CDR3 sequence: CASSGPTLYEQYF. The CDR3 DNA sequence: TGCGCCAGCAGTGGTCCTACCCTCTACGAGCAGTACTTC.

This clone was seen only a few times. The rearrangement uses TRBV5-1 and TRBJ1-1; the D gene is possibly TRBD1 (6 bases). The CDR3 runs to 15 residues. Germline CDR1 reads SGHRS; CDR2 reads YFSETQ. V lost 2 bases and J 5 bases, leaving 16 bases between the germline ends. CDR3 protein: CASSFAGETGTEAFF. The CDR3 coding sequence is TGCGCCAGCAGCTTTGCAGGGGAAACAGGGACTGAAGCTTTCTTT.

This clone was detected only a few times. The gene calls are TRBV5-1 and TRBJ1-1, with D possibly matching TRBD1 (5 bases). V was shortened by 5 bases and J by 5 bases, with 16 bases between the two germline ends. Germline assignment: CDR1 SGHRS and CDR2 YFSETQ. The CDR3 is 14 amino acids. CDR3: CASSSGAAGTEAFF. The CDR3, as DNA: TGCGCCAGCAGTTCCGGGGCAGCCGGGACTGAAGCTTTCTTT.

Only a few counts were recorded for this clone. The rearrangement uses TRBV29-1 and TRBJ1-3; 7 bases are a match to TRBD1. V lost 6 bases, J lost 0 bases, and 5 bases stayed unmatched. Germline loops: CDR1 SQVTM, CDR2 ANQGSEA. The CDR3 runs 14 residues. For the CDR3, the DNA is TGCAGCGTGGGACAGTCTCCCTCTGGAAACACCATATATTTT. Its translation is CSVGQSPSGNTIYF.

This chain uses TRBV5-4 with TRBJ2-2, with D possibly being TRBD1 (6 bases). Germline CDR1 SGHNT, CDR2 YYREEE (reference sequence). This CDR3 comprises 16 residues. V lost 0 bases and J 1 base, leaving 10 bases between the germline ends. CDR3 residues: CASSLEWGQNTGELFF. The CDR3 DNA follows: TGTGCCAGCAGCTTGGAATGGGGACAGAACACCGGGGAGCTGTTTTTT. Combining the CDR3 with reference TRBV5-4 and TRBJ2-2 gives the whole variable domain ETGVTQSPTHLIKTRGQQVTLRCSSQSGHNTVSWYQQALGQGPQFIFQYYREEENGRGNFPPRFSGLQFPNYSSELNVNALELDDSALYLCASSLEWGQNTGELFFGEGSRLTVL.

This clone was detected only a few times. The rearrangement links TRBV13 to TRBJ1-4; D not certain. The V and J ends lost 0 bases and 2 bases respectively, with 16 bases between them. The CDR3 has 18 residues. From germline, CDR1 is PRHDT and CDR2 FYEKMQ (reference sequence). CDR3 amino acids: CASSLGFDSLRTNEKLFF. The CDR3, as DNA: TGTGCCAGCAGCTTAGGCTTCGACTCTCTTCGGACTAATGAAAAACTGTTTTTT.

In its sample, this clone was seen a few times. The rearrangement joins TRBV7-9 to TRBJ2-3; maybe TRBD2 (6 bases). V lost 1 base and J lost 0, with 11 bases in between. Germline CDR1 and CDR2: SEHNR and FQNEAQ (reference sequence). CDR3 length equals 16 residues. The CDR3 DNA reads as TGTGCCAGCAGCTTAGGACTAGATCCTAGCACAGATACGCAGTATTTT. Translating gives CASSLGLDPSTDTQYF.

This chain links TRBV6-5 with TRBJ1-1, with D perhaps TRBD1 (6 bases). With 4 bases removed from V and 5 bases from J, the gap between germline ends came to 11 bases. Germline assignment: CDR1 MNHEY and CDR2 SVGAGI. The CDR3 is 13 amino acids. The CDR3 DNA is TGTGCCAGCAGTTTGTCCAGGGGTACTGAAGCTTTCTTT. It codes for CASSLSRGTEAFF.

The rearrangement links TRBV23-1 to TRBJ1-3, with a weak D call TRBD1 (5 bases). TRBV23-1 is an open reading frame whose function is uncertain. V was cut by 10 bases and J by 0 bases, with 13 bases left in between. The CDR3 has 14 residues. Here the CDR3 DNA reads TGCGCCATCGGGACTTACCGCTCTGGAAACACCATATATTTT. This gives the protein CAIGTYRSGNTIYF.

The chain has TRBV19 and TRBJ1-2; TRBD1 matches 7 bases. The CDR3 runs to 14 residues. The germline V gene has CDR1 LNHDA and CDR2 SQIVND (reference sequence). V was pared by 5 bases and J by 6 bases, with 9 bases of the junction left unmatched. The CDR3 sequence: CASSRPGQSNGYTF. CDR3 DNA sequence: TGTGCCAGTAGTCGACCGGGACAGAGTAATGGCTACACCTTC.

The gene calls are TRBV28 and TRBJ1-5; D uncertain. Germline V gene data show CDR1 as MDHEN and CDR2 as SYDVKM. The V and J ends lost 5 bases and 6 bases respectively, with 11 bases between them. The CDR3 length is 13 residues. As DNA, the CDR3 is TGTGCCAGCAGTCGAGTGGGCAGTCAGCCCCAGCATTTT. Its translation is CASSRVGSQPQHF.

The gene calls are TRBV7-9 and TRBJ1-2; maybe TRBD1 (5 bases). CDR1 is SEHNR, CDR2 FQNEAQ, per germline (reference sequence). Trimming removed 10 bases at V and 7 bases at J, with 13 bases between. The CDR3 runs to 11 residues. CDR3 nucleotides: TGTGCCACCCCCGAGGGGTTTGGCTACACCTTC. This translates into CATPEGFGYTF.

This clone was counted a few times. The chain combines TRBV7-9 with TRBJ2-7, with D tentatively TRBD1 or TRBD2 (5 bases each). From germline, CDR1 is SEHNR and CDR2 FQNEAQ (reference sequence). Trimming left V 2 bases short and J 0 bases short, with 11 bases between. The CDR3 has 15 amino acids. The CDR3 loop is CASSLRSGTSYEQYF. DNA for the CDR3: TGTGCCAGCAGCTTACGTTCAGGGACCTCCTACGAGCAGTACTTC.

The chain carries TRBV6-6 and TRBJ2-5, with D hard to call. The CDR3 has 13 amino acids. In germline, CDR1 is MNHNY, CDR2 SVGAGI (reference sequence). Trimming shortened V by 0 bases and J by 5 bases, and 7 bases separated the two germline ends. CDR3 nucleotides: TGTGCCAGCAGTTACTCTATGGTTGAGACCCAGTACTTC. Translating gives CASSYSMVETQYF.

This clone has a handful of counts. The J gene is TRBJ2-1, the V gene TRBV12-5, with 11 bases lining up with TRBD1. The CDR3 is made up of 15 amino acids. CDR1 is LGHNT, CDR2 FRNRAP, per germline. With 5 bases clipped from V and 7 bases from J, the junction kept 7 bases outside the gene matches. The CDR3 bases are TGTGCTAGTGGTGCCGGGGGACAGGGGGAGAATGAGCAGTTCTTC. Its protein is CASGAGGQGENEQFF.

In this sample, this clone turned up a few times. This chain uses TRBV28 with TRBJ2-3; tentative D call: TRBD2 (7 bases). V lost 6 bases, J lost 4 bases, and 14 bases lay in between. Germline V gives CDR1 MDHEN, CDR2 SYDVKM. This CDR3 region has 14 residues. CDR3 protein: CASSPAGAADTQYF. For the CDR3, the DNA is TGTGCCAGCAGCCCGGCGGGGGCAGCAGATACGCAGTATTTT.

This clone turned up a few times. J is TRBJ1-1 and V is TRBV11-2; D ambiguous. The germline CDR1 and CDR2 sequences are SGHAT and FQNNGV. Trimming left V 8 bases short and J 5 bases short, with 15 bases between. The CDR3 covers 13 residues. CDR3 amino acids: CASHGVVITEAFF. In nucleotides, the CDR3 is TGTGCCAGCCATGGGGTAGTTATTACTGAAGCTTTCTTT.

This clone showed up just a few times. The same CDR3 is also encoded by other DNA sequences in this sample. V gene TRBV30 combines with J gene TRBJ1-4; possible D gene TRBD1, 5 bases. The CDR3 length is 14 residues. Germline values: CDR1 GTSNPN, CDR2 SVGIG (reference sequence). V was trimmed by 2 bases and J by 0 bases, leaving 7 bases between them. The CDR3, as DNA: TGTGCCTGGAGTCCAGGGACAACTAATGAAAAACTGTTTTTT. It specifies CAWSPGTTNEKLFF. Full variable domain (missing parts from reference TRBV30 and TRBJ1-4): SQTIHQWPATLVQPVGSPLSLECTVEGTSNPNLYWYRQAAGRGLQLLFYSVGIGQISSEVPQNLSASRPQDRQFILSSKKLLLSDSGFYLCAWSPGTTNEKLFFGSGTQLSVL.

The chain combines TRBV5-6 with TRBJ2-7; 7 bases fit TRBD1. The J segment lost 3 bases and the V segment lost 4 bases, leaving 4 bases of the junction unmatched. The germline gives CDR1 SGHDT, CDR2 YYEEEE. There are 13 residues in the CDR3. The CDR3 sequence is CASSTRQGYEQYF. DNA for the CDR3: TGTGCCAGCAGCACTCGACAGGGCTACGAGCAGTACTTC.

The rearrangement uses TRBV5-1 and TRBJ2-5; D may correspond to TRBD1 or TRBD2 (5 bases each). The V gene lost 3 bases and the J gene lost 5 bases, with 17 bases spanning the gap. The length of the CDR3 is 15 residues. Germline-derived CDR1 and CDR2 are SGHRS and YFSETQ. This chain's CDR3 is CASSSLGAPGETQYF. CDR3 nucleotide sequence: TGCGCCAGCAGCTCCCTCGGGGCCCCCGGGGAGACCCAGTACTTC.